This entry lists 2 T cell receptor beta chains sequenced from one sample in a study of shared clonotypes between healthy human individuals. As defined, naive CD8 cells were CD45RO-negative and positively selected for CCR7, with terminally differentiated effector memory CD45RA+ cells excluded. Using immunoSEQ multiplex PCR, the repertoire was profiled, and TCRdb retains in-frame clones only, with some absent. The sample holds approximately 650,000 clones, roughly 95% seen once. Sequencing input: naive CD8+ T cells sorted from blood. The receptors come from a woman aged 30 to 39 in good health.

The rearrangement uses TRBV19 and TRBJ2-5, with D possibly being TRBD2 (6 bases). CDR1 and CDR2 from the germline V gene are LNHDA and SQIVND (reference sequence). V was cut by 3 bases and J by 1 base, with 9 bases left in between. This CDR3 region has 14 residues. In nucleotides, the CDR3 is TGTGCCAGTAGTATTGGGACTTTCCAAGAGACCCAGTACTTC. It is translated as CASSIGTFQETQYF.

The table lists this clone with a count of one. CDR3 bases: TGTGCCAGCAGCTTAGAACCAAGGCCCTTGCAAGAATACGAGCAGTACTTC. It encodes CASSLEPRPLQEYEQYF. This chain links TRBV11-2 with TRBJ2-7; no firm D call. The germline V gene has CDR1 SGHAT and CDR2 FQNNGV. The CDR3 sequence is 17 residues long. V was cut by 0 bases and J by 4 bases, with 19 bases left in between.